The present entry profiles one TCR beta chain with its context. Its antigen is not identified. The data derive from a study of lymphopenia after photon versus proton radiotherapy. Overall study results and limits: After lymphocyte nadir, photon-treated repertoires showed oligoclonal expansion, especially CD8+ Temra. Authors raise, but do not show, better survival with proton therapy.

Using immunoSEQ multiplex PCR, the repertoire was profiled, and TCRdb retains in-frame clones only, with some absent. Of tens of thousands of clones listed, roughly 90% are singletons. The V segment lost 4 bases and the J segment 9 bases; nucleotides outside the gene matches: 9. The germline V gene encodes CDR1 SGHRS and CDR2 YFSETQ. The CDR3 extends over 14 amino acids. The specimen comprised peripheral blood, sampled from a patient treated with photon-based radiotherapy. This chain joins TRBV5-1 and TRBJ2-1, with 8 bases lining up with TRBD2. The receptor's source is a woman aged 70-85 years with pancreatic cancer. The CDR3 loop is CASSQVAGTVEQFF. The CDR3 nucleotides are TGCGCCAGCAGCCAAGTAGCGGGAACGGTTGAGCAGTTCTTC.